This TCR beta chain was sequenced in a study of identical twins. From the 5' RACE reads, TCRdb called clonotypes with MiXCR, one entry per CDR3 protein. This sample has hundreds of thousands of distinct CDR3 sequences, with over 9% found just once. This clonotype was observed a handful of times. V dropped 3 bases and J dropped 5 bases, with 11 bases sitting between them. CDR1 SGDLS and CDR2 YYNGEE come from the germline V gene. The CDR3 loop spans 13 amino acids. These same data were also listed under a study on yellow fever vaccine responses in identical twins.

The sample taken for sequencing was PBMCs. The rearrangement links TRBV9 to TRBJ2-5; D perhaps matches TRBD2 (5 bases). The sequence was collected from a woman between 18 and 29 years old in good health. In DNA, the CDR3 is TGTGCCAGCAGCGCCGGACTCCCGGAGACCCAGTACTTC. This translates into CASSAGLPETQYF.